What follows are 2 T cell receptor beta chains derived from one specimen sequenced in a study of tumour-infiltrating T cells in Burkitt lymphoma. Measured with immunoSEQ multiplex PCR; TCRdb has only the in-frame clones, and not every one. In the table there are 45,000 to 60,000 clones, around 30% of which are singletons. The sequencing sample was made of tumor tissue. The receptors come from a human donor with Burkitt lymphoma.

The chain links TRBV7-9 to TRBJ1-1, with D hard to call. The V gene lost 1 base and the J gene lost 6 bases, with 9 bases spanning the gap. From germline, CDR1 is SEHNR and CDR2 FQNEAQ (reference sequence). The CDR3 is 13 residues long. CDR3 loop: CASSLGTAPEAFF. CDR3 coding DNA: TGTGCCAGCAGCTTAGGGACTGCCCCTGAAGCTTTCTTT.

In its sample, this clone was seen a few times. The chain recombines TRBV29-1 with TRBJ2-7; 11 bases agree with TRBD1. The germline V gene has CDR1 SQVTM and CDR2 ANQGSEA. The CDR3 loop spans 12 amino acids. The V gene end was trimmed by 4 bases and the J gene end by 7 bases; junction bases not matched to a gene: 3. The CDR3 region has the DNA TGCAGCGTTGCCGGGACAGGGGGGGAGCAGTACTTC. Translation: CSVAGTGGEQYF.